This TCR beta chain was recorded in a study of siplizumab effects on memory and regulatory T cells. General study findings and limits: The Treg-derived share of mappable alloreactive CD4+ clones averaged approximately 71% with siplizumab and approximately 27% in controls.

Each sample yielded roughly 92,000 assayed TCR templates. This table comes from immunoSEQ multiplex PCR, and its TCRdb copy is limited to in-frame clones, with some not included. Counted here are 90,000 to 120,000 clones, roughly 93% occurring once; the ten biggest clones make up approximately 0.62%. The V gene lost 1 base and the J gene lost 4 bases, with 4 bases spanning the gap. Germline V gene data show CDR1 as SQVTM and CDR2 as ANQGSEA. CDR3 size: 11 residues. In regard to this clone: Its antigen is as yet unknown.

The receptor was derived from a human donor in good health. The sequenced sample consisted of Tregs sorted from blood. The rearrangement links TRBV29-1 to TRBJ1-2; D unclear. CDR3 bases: TGCAGCGTTGAAGTGGGCTATGGCTACACCTTC. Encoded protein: CSVEVGYGYTF.